This is a list of T cell receptor beta chains from one sample in a study of T cell repertoires in cytomegalovirus infection. Their antigen targets remain unknown. TCRdb reprocessed the reads via MiXCR and lists one record per CDR3 protein. Of hundreds of thousands of distinct CDR3 sequences in the sample, around 32% are singletons; the top ten hold more than 13%. This sample comprised cultured CD8+ T cells from PBMCs, obtained from culture after CMV antigen stimulation. These receptors were collected from a human donor in good health (CMV status not recorded). Some clones in this sample may be carry-over from other donors' samples. The CDR3 runs from the conserved cysteine through the conserved F or W. D genes are given only for firm matches. Clone size is not always given. Where it is, it says once, few, many or a class for expanded clones.

TGTGCCAGCAGCCTCCCCATGACGGGTGAGCAGTTCTTC CASSLPMTGEQFF NA NA TRBJ2-1 TRBV3-1
TGCGCCAGCAGCATTGGGACAGGGGGCGGCTACGAGCAGTACTTC CASSIGTGGGYEQYF many TRBD1 TRBJ2-7 TRBV5-1
TGTGCCAGCAGTGTGGGACAGGGCTCCTACGAGCAGTACTTC CASSVGQGSYEQYF few TRBD1 TRBJ2-7 TRBV6-6
TGTGCCAGCAAGGGGTACACCGGGGAGCTGTTTTTT CASKGYTGELFF many NA TRBJ2-2 TRBV7-6
TGTGCCAGCAGCTTAAGGGAGGGGCGGACTGAAGCTTTCTTT CASSLREGRTEAFF NA NA TRBJ1-1 TRBV11-1
TGTGCCAACAGCTCTACAGGGGGGAATCAGCCCCAGCATTTT CANSSTGGNQPQHF NA TRBD1 TRBJ1-5 TRBV7-6
TGTGCCAGCAAACAGGGCGAAGAGACCCAGTACTTC CASKQGEETQYF few NA TRBJ2-5 TRBV5-8
TGTGCCAGCAGCCCCCTTAGCGGGCATAACTCGGCAACTAATGAAAAACTGTTTTTT CASSPLSGHNSATNEKLFF few NA TRBJ1-4 TRBV11-2
TGTGCCAGCAGTTACGGACAGGTCAGCCCAAATCAGCCCCAGCATTTT CASSYGQVSPNQPQHF NA TRBD1 TRBJ1-5 TRBV6-6
TGTGCCAGCAGCCTAGGGGGGAGGCAGCAGTACTTC CASSLGGRQQYF few NA TRBJ2-7 TRBV7-9
TGTGCTAGTGGAGAGCGGGGGGGCCAGATCAATGAGCAGTTCTTC CASGERGGQINEQFF few TRBD2 TRBJ2-1 TRBV12-5
TGTGCCAGCAGCTTCAACAGGGCTAGCGGGGGGATAGGTACGCAGTATTTT CASSFNRASGGIGTQYF NA TRBD2 TRBJ2-3 TRBV7-9
TGTGCCAGCAGCCTAGGACAGGGGGTCGACGAGCAGTACTTC CASSLGQGVDEQYF many TRBD1 TRBJ2-7 TRBV7-6
TGTGCCAGCAGCACCGGGACAGAGAACACTGAAGCTTTCTTT CASSTGTENTEAFF many TRBD1 TRBJ1-1 TRBV9
TGTGCCACCCCCGGGACTACAGAAGAGACCCAGTACTTC CATPGTTEETQYF few TRBD2 TRBJ2-5 TRBV24-1
TGTGCCAGCAGTTTTATTATCCGGGTCGAAACAGTCACTGAAGCTTTCTTT CASSFIIRVETVTEAFF NA NA TRBJ1-1 TRBV12-3/TRBV12-4
TGTGCTAGTGGTTTGTTCGCCGATACGCAGTATTTT CASGLFADTQYF NA NA TRBJ2-3 TRBV12-5
TGTGCCAGCAGCCCAGGATCAATTACACAGGGGGAGAACACCGGGGAGCTGTTTTTT CASSPGSITQGENTGELFF NA TRBD1 TRBJ2-2 TRBV12-3/TRBV12-4
TGCGCCAGCAGCGGGCCAGGGGACGGCTCGCTGGAGACCCAGTACTTC CASSGPGDGSLETQYF NA NA TRBJ2-5 TRBV5-1
TGTGCCAACAGCCCTACAGGGCCACTTATTTACAATGAGCAGTTCTTC CANSPTGPLIYNEQFF NA NA TRBJ2-1 TRBV7-3
TGTGCCAGCAGTTCCTCAGGGCTGTTGGGGGATGAGCAGTTCTTC CASSSSGLLGDEQFF NA NA TRBJ2-1 TRBV27
TGTGCCAGCAGTCCCCCGCAGGGGCAAGTCTATGGCTACACCTTC CASSPPQGQVYGYTF NA NA TRBJ1-2 TRBV28
TGCGCCAGCAGTAGCTCCAACCTTCTCCCAGGGGGCCATTACGGCTACACCTTC CASSSSNLLPGGHYGYTF few TRBD1 TRBJ1-2 TRBV4-3
TGCGCCAGCAGCTTGGCCGGACTTTGGAAAGGGAACACTGAAGCTTTCTTT CASSLAGLWKGNTEAFF few NA TRBJ1-1 TRBV5-1
TGTGCCAGCAGCCAAGAGGAGGGACAGGGCAACTACGAGCAGTACTTC CASSQEEGQGNYEQYF many TRBD1 TRBJ2-7 TRBV4-2
TGTGCCAGCAGCACCACCGGACAGCCCTACACCTTC CASSTTGQPYTF few NA TRBJ1-2 TRBV5-4
TGTGCCATCAGTGAATGGTCAACCTCTGGGGCCAACGTCCTGACTTTC CAISEWSTSGANVLTF few NA TRBJ2-6 TRBV10-3
TGTGCCAGCAACCCCGAAGGGCCACTCTCCTACAATGAGCAGTTCTTC CASNPEGPLSYNEQFF NA NA TRBJ2-1 TRBV6-2/TRBV6-3
TGCAGCGTTTCATTGAACACTGAAGCTTTCTTT CSVSLNTEAFF few NA TRBJ1-1 TRBV29-1
TGTGCCAGCAGCGATTTACCAGGGTTCATGAACACTGAAGCTTTCTTT CASSDLPGFMNTEAFF many NA TRBJ1-1 TRBV5-5
TGTGCCAGCAGTTTTGCAGGGAACAATGAGCAGTTCTTC CASSFAGNNEQFF NA NA TRBJ2-1 TRBV27
TGTGCCAGCAGTAAGGGAGTTAATGAGCAGTTCTTC CASSKGVNEQFF NA NA TRBJ2-1 TRBV2
TGTGCCAGCAGTTTTTGGTGGGACAGGGAACTCCAGCCGAACACCGGGGAGCTGTTTTTT CASSFWWDRELQPNTGELFF few TRBD1 TRBJ2-2 TRBV28
TGTGCCAGCAGCACCTACGGCCATAAGAACACTGAAGCTTTCTTT CASSTYGHKNTEAFF NA NA TRBJ1-1 TRBV7-9
TGCAGTGCTAGGCCCGGAGGACAGGGTTGGTTCGAAAAACTGTTTTTT CSARPGGQGWFEKLFF once TRBD1 TRBJ1-4 TRBV20-1
TGTGCCAGTACCACCCGAAGCAGGCGGGAGGACACTGAAGCTTTCTTT CASTTRSRREDTEAFF many NA TRBJ1-1 TRBV19
TGTGCCAGCAGCTTGAAAGGTCGGCTTCAGCCCCAGCATTTT CASSLKGRLQPQHF many NA TRBJ1-5 TRBV5-6
TGTGCCAGCAGACTAGCGGGGTTCAGGGAGTCCTTC CASRLAGFRESF NA TRBD2 TRBJ2-1 TRBV6-1
TGTGCCATAAATGACAGGGAAGCCTATGGCTACACCTTC CAINDREAYGYTF few TRBD1 TRBJ1-2 TRBV10-3
TGTGCCAGTAGTCAGTGGCCAACCCTCCACTTT CASSQWPTLHF NA NA TRBJ1-6 TRBV19
TGCAGTGCTAGAGATCCCCGGAATGAGCAGTTCTTC CSARDPRNEQFF NA NA TRBJ2-1 TRBV20-1
TGCGCCAGCAGCCAATTTAACAGGCTAGCGGGAGACACCGGGGAGCTGTTTTTT CASSQFNRLAGDTGELFF NA TRBD2 TRBJ2-2 TRBV4-1
TGTGCCAGCAGCTCTAGACAGGGCCGGCGGACCTACGAGCAGTACTTC CASSSRQGRRTYEQYF NA TRBD1 TRBJ2-7 TRBV7-9
TGTGCCAGCAGCGTGGACAGGGATGGCTACACCTTC CASSVDRDGYTF NA TRBD1 TRBJ1-2 TRBV9
TGTGCCATCAGGGTAGCGGGGGGGCACACAGATACGCAGTATTTT CAIRVAGGHTDTQYF NA TRBD2 TRBJ2-3 TRBV10-3
TGTGCCAGCAAGGAGGGACTAGCGCTGAAAGAGACCCAGTACTTC CASKEGLALKETQYF NA TRBD2 TRBJ2-5 TRBV6-5
TGTGCCAGCAGCCTGGGTGGCGCGACTGGCAATCAGCCCCAGCATTTT CASSLGGATGNQPQHF many NA TRBJ1-5 TRBV14
TGTGCCAGCAGCAGAGACAGGGAGGCAGATACGCAGTATTTT CASSRDREADTQYF NA NA TRBJ2-3 TRBV7-9
TGTGCCAGCAGCCAAGATATTCGAGGGGGGAGGTATACGCAGTATTTT CASSQDIRGGRYTQYF NA NA TRBJ2-3 TRBV4-2
TGTGCCAGCTCACCTGGACAGGGCCTCCCGGGGGCCCTCTACGAGCAGTACTTC CASSPGQGLPGALYEQYF few TRBD1 TRBJ2-7 TRBV18